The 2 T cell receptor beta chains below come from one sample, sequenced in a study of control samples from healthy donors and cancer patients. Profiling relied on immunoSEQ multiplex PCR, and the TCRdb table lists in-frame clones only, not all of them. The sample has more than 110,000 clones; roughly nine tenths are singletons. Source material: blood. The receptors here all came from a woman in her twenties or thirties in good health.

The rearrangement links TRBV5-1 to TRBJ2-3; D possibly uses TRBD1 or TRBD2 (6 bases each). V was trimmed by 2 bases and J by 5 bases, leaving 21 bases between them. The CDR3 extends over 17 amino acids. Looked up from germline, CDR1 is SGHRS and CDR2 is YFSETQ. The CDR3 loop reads CASSFETGGASQDTQYF. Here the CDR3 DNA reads TGCGCCAGCAGCTTTGAGACCGGGGGCGCGAGTCAAGATACGCAGTATTTT.

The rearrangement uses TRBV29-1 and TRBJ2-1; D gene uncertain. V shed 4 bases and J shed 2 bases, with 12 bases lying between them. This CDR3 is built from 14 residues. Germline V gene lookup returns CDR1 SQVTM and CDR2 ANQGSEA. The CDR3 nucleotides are TGCAGCGTTGCAATCCTCTCCACCTACAATGAGCAGTTCTTC. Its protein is CSVAILSTYNEQFF.